This TCR beta chain is from a study of T cell responses to AZD1222 COVID-19 vaccine. As for this clone: No antigen is known for it.

Here immunoSEQ multiplex PCR was the method, and the copy in TCRdb shows in-frame clones only, minus some. The data contain about 120,000 clones, about 89% of them singletons. The CDR3 totals 16 residues. Broader study findings: Just a handful of AZD1222 recipients were seropositive at baseline. Dominant CD4 TCR responses targeted spike regions 160-218 and 743-854. Clonal diversity was possibly underestimated, and the donors were mostly white British, with more females.

This chain uses TRBV21-1 with TRBJ1-5. TRBV21-1 is deemed a pseudogene. The receptor was isolated from an adult in good health. Sequenced material: peripheral blood, taken on day 0 of AZD1222 vaccination. The CDR3 reads CASSHGSPKGNQPQHF. The CDR3 nucleotides are TGTGCCAGCAGCCATGGGAGTCCCAAGGGCAATCAGCCCCAGCATTTT.